This entry concerns a single T cell receptor beta chain. These data come from a study of long-term antiretroviral therapy in people with HIV. The V end lost 6 bases, the J end lost 4 bases, and 24 bases lay between the germline ends. CDR3 length: 17 amino acids. The germline CDR1 and CDR2 sequences are LNHDA and SQIVND (reference sequence). Version v3.0 of the immunoSEQ assay was performed at survey level. Profiling relied on immunoSEQ multiplex PCR, and the TCRdb table lists in-frame clones only, not all of them. The sample has approximately 41,000 clones, 80% seen once. This sequence originates from a man aged 18 to 30 with HIV. This material consisted of unsorted PBMCs, taken 1.5 years after starting antiretroviral therapy. The rearrangement uses TRBV19 and TRBJ1-1; D may be TRBD1 (6 bases). In nucleotides, the CDR3 is TGTGCCAGTAGGCAGTCGCTTTCACAGGGAAAAGGCACTGAAGCTTTCTTT. It encodes CASRQSLSQGKGTEAFF.